This entry lists 13 T cell receptor beta chains sequenced from one sample in a study of blood T cell repertoires in COVID-19. The assay was immunoSEQ multiplex PCR, and TCRdb's table has in-frame clones only and misses some. The sample has about 79,000 clones, 80% to 90% seen once. The sample was peripheral blood. The receptors were sampled from a man aged 70 or older with active or convalescent COVID-19.

The chain links TRBV28 to TRBJ1-1; perhaps TRBD1 as D (6 bases). The germline V and J ends were trimmed by 8 bases and 4 bases, with 20 bases remaining between them. This CDR3 has 15 residues. Germline loops: CDR1 MDHEN, CDR2 SYDVKM. The CDR3 DNA is TGTGCCAGCTGTACGCAGGGGTCAGAACGCACTGAAGCTTTCTTT. Translating it yields CASCTQGSERTEAFF.

The V call is TRBV24-1, the J call TRBJ2-3; a weak D match, TRBD2 (6 bases). V lost 2 bases and J lost 6, with 11 bases in between. Germline-derived CDR1 and CDR2 are KGHDR and SFDVKD. CDR3 length equals 14 residues. The CDR3 sequence is CATSDWGGMDTQYF. The CDR3 nucleotides are TGTGCCACCAGTGATTGGGGCGGGATGGATACGCAGTATTTT.

J is TRBJ1-6 and V is TRBV3-1 (or the pseudogene TRBV3-2); 7 bases are shared with TRBD1. With V trimmed by 5 bases and J by 12 bases, 4 bases remained unmatched. The CDR3 sequence is 12 residues long. Germline V gene sequence: CDR1 LGHDT, CDR2 YNNKEL (reference sequence). CDR3: CASSTRDRPLHF. In nucleotides, the CDR3 is TGTGCCAGCAGCACACGGGACAGACCCCTCCACTTT.

As to this clone: The junction departs from germline at one end; a sequencing error may be responsible. The chain recombines TRBV30 with TRBJ1-1; no clear D gene. Germline CDR1 reads GTSNPN; CDR2 reads SVGIG (reference sequence). The CDR3 sequence is 13 residues long. The CDR3 sequence: CAWSVRVNTEAFF. CDR3 coding DNA: TGTGCCTGGAGTGTGAGGGTGAATACTGAAGCTTTCTTT.

V gene TRBV9 combines with J gene TRBJ2-7; 10 nucleotides agree with TRBD1. Trimming removed 4 bases from V and 4 bases from J; junction bases left unmatched: 5. The CDR3 extends over 14 amino acids. The V gene's germline CDR1 is SGDLS and CDR2 YYNGEE. CDR3 loop: CASSRGGQGYEQYF. In DNA, the CDR3 is TGTGCCAGCAGCCGGGGGGGACAGGGGTACGAGCAGTACTTC.

The chain uses TRBV6-5 and TRBJ2-1; TRBD1 matches 11 bases. The CDR3 is made up of 14 amino acids. The J segment lost 7 bases and the V segment lost 6 bases, leaving 5 bases of the junction unmatched. From germline, CDR1 is MNHEY and CDR2 SVGAGI. DNA for the CDR3: TGTGCCAGCAGGGAGCGGGACAGGGGGAATGAGCAGTTCTTC. It yields the protein CASRERDRGNEQFF.

This clone was seen only once. The chain couples TRBV5-1 to TRBJ2-7; TRBD1 aligns across 7 bases. V lost 1 base and J lost 7; bases outside the gene matches: 5. This CDR3 spans 13 amino acids. The germline V gene encodes CDR1 SGHRS and CDR2 YFSETQ. The CDR3 DNA sequence: TGCGCCAGCAGCTTGATGACAGGGCATGAGCAGTACTTC. This codes for CASSLMTGHEQYF.

The chain carries TRBV19 and TRBJ2-5, with D perhaps TRBD2 (6 bases). Per the germline V gene, CDR1 is LNHDA and CDR2 is SQIVND (reference sequence). The germline V and J ends were trimmed by 4 bases and 4 bases, with 13 bases remaining between them. CDR3 length: 14 amino acids. This CDR3 is CASSRTGVSETQYF. DNA for the CDR3: TGTGCCAGTAGTAGAACGGGGGTTTCAGAGACCCAGTACTTC.

The rearrangement joins TRBV5-6 to TRBJ2-1; 13 positions agree with TRBD2. The CDR3 loop spans 15 amino acids. Germline V CDR1 and CDR2: SGHDT, YYEEEE. V lost 2 bases, J lost 5 bases, and 1 base stayed unmatched. The CDR3, as DNA: TGTGCCAGCAGCTTAGGACTAGCGGGGGACAATGAGCAGTTCTTC. It translates to CASSLGLAGDNEQFF. The whole variable domain, remainder taken from reference TRBV5-6 and TRBJ2-1, is DAGVTQSPTHLIKTRGQQVTLRCSPKSGHDTVSWYQQALGQGPQFIFQYYEEEERQRGNFPDRFSGHQFPNYSSELNVNALLLGDSALYLCASSLGLAGDNEQFFGPGTRLTVL.

The CDR3 is CASGLAGVSEQYF. CDR3 DNA sequence: TGTGCTAGTGGTCTAGCGGGAGTCTCCGAGCAGTACTTC. J is TRBJ2-7 and V is TRBV12-5, with 10 bases matching TRBD2. The CDR3 has 13 amino acids. The J segment lost 6 bases and the V segment lost 5 bases, leaving 4 bases of the junction unmatched. Germline V gives CDR1 LGHNT, CDR2 FRNRAP.

The rearrangement joins TRBV7-9 to TRBJ2-5, with 9 positions matching TRBD1. Per germline, CDR1 SEHNR and CDR2 FQNEAQ (reference sequence). The CDR3 consists of 15 residues. After removal of 5 bases from V and 3 bases from J, the junction contained 7 bases not matched to a gene. CDR3 loop: CASSRVRTGEETQYF. Here the CDR3 DNA reads TGTGCCAGCAGCCGCGTCAGGACAGGGGAAGAGACCCAGTACTTC. Full variable domain (missing parts from reference TRBV7-9 and TRBJ2-5): DTGVSQNPRHKITKRGQNVTFRCDPISEHNRLYWYRQTLGQGPEFLTYFQNEAQLEKSRLLSDRFSAERPKGSFSTLEIQRTEQGDSAMYLCASSRVRTGEETQYFGPGTRLLVL.

The chain couples TRBV3-1 (or the pseudogene TRBV3-2) to TRBJ2-7; 13 bases are shared with TRBD2. The CDR3 extends over 19 amino acids. Losses at the gene ends were 0 bases for V and 6 bases for J; bases not matched to a gene: 14. Germline V lookup: CDR1 LGHDT, CDR2 YNNKEL (reference sequence). CDR3 protein: CASSQEMPGLAGIGSEQYF. The CDR3 DNA reads as TGTGCCAGCAGCCAAGAGATGCCGGGACTAGCGGGAATCGGATCCGAGCAGTACTTC.

The chain recombines TRBV19 with TRBJ1-5; D is uncertain. This CDR3 spans 14 amino acids. Germline V CDR1 and CDR2: LNHDA, SQIVND (reference sequence). V was clipped by 6 bases and J by 5 bases, with 14 bases between them. The CDR3: CASRFFDMDQPQHF. The CDR3 nucleotides are TGTGCCAGTAGGTTTTTCGACATGGATCAGCCCCAGCATTTT.